This T cell receptor (beta chain) was retrieved from a study of cytomegalovirus exposure and HLA in healthy donors. The germline CDR1 and CDR2 sequences are SGHRS and YFSETQ. V was clipped by 5 bases and J by 2 bases, with 4 bases between them. The CDR3 sequence is 11 residues long. Donors had nominal health at sampling but likely had unrecorded immune exposures. Study-wide results and limits: Differences between HLA loci emerged in a later analysis of TCR association rates, with DRB1 most and HLA-C fewest. Productive status was seen about 90% or about 30% of the time for most TCR beta V segments in an earlier analysis.

Of note for this clone: Its antigen is not known. The same CDR3 can be traced to other DNA sequences in this sample.

Researchers ran the PCR with 60 Vbeta and 13 Jbeta primers. Libraries were prepared by immunoSEQ multiplex PCR; TCRdb keeps only in-frame clonotypes and omits some of them. Of roughly 150,000 clones in the sample, just under 80% were seen once. The material sequenced was PBMCs. The receptor comes from a man between 18 and 29 years old in good health and CMV-seropositive. J is TRBJ1-1 and V is TRBV5-1; unclear D gene. CDR3 amino acids: CASSQNTEAFF. In DNA form, the CDR3 reads TGCGCCAGCAGTCAAAACACTGAAGCTTTCTTT.